Shown below are 27 T cell receptor beta chains from a single sample sequenced in a study of post-analysis software for immune sequencing data. Study-wide points: There were a handful of TRBV segments more frequent in patients than controls, and TRBV5-6, TRBV5-1 and TRBV20-1 were among them.

These TCRs are of unknown antigen specificity. Built from TCR beta cDNA, the libraries had unique molecular identifiers in them. TCRdb re-called the PCR reads through MiXCR, storing one row per CDR3 protein. Altogether roughly 570,000 distinct CDR3 sequences are present, around 31% being singletons, with the ten largest covering approximately 6%. Material for sequencing was blood. All receptors come from a girl aged 2 to 17 with multiple sclerosis.

In this sample, this clonotype turned up a few times. The chain carries TRBV7-6 and TRBJ1-2; D is uncertain. Trimming removed 5 bases at V and 7 bases at J, with 20 bases between. Germline assignment: CDR1 SGHVS and CDR2 FNYEAQ. The CDR3 length is 15 residues. The CDR3 is CASSHPGLMPSGYTF. Written as DNA, the CDR3 is TGTGCCAGCAGCCACCCTGGGCTTATGCCCTCTGGCTACACCTTC. Combining the CDR3 with reference TRBV7-6 and TRBJ1-2 gives the whole variable domain GAGVSQSPRYKVTKRGQDVALRCDPISGHVSLYWYRQALGQGPEFLTYFNYEAQQDKSGLPNDRFSAERPEGSISTLTIQRTEQRDSAMYRCASSHPGLMPSGYTFGSGTRLTVV.

This clonotype was recorded only once. The chain uses TRBV20-1 and TRBJ2-5; 10 bases align to TRBD1. The J call is uncertain, as TRBJ2-7 better fits the DNA end. CDR1 is DFQATT, CDR2 SNEGSKA, per germline (reference sequence). The CDR3 contains 12 residues. In DNA form, the CDR3 reads TGCAGTATGGGACAGGGGCGTTACGAGCAGTACTTC. Its protein is CSMGQGRYEQYF.

This chain uses TRBV6-2 or TRBV6-3 with TRBJ1-5; the D is unclear. V lost 2 bases, J lost 0 bases, and 20 bases lay in between. The CDR3 spans 19 residues. Germline loops: CDR1 MNHEY, CDR2 SVGEGT. In DNA, the CDR3 is TGTGCCAGCAGTTACAGTTTCGGGCACTTGGTTTATAGCAATCAGCCCCAGCATTTT. Protein: CASSYSFGHLVYSNQPQHF.

This clonotype was recorded only once. The genes are TRBV6-6 and TRBJ1-2; no firm D call. The germline CDR1 and CDR2 sequences are MNHNY and SVGAGI (reference sequence). This CDR3 has 15 residues. The germline V and J ends were trimmed by 2 bases and 4 bases, with 14 bases remaining between them. In DNA form, the CDR3 reads TGTGCCAGCAGTTACCCTTCCCCCGGATTCTATGGCTACACCTTC. Amino acids: CASSYPSPGFYGYTF.

The chain links TRBV6-5 to TRBJ1-2; D is uncertain. The CDR3 spans 13 residues. The V end lost 4 bases, the J end lost 4 bases, and 10 bases lay between the germline ends. Germline assignment: CDR1 MNHEY and CDR2 SVGAGI. CDR3 sequence: CASSSDSGYGYTF. The CDR3 nucleotides are TGTGCCAGCAGTTCTGACTCTGGCTATGGCTACACCTTC.

The gene calls are TRBV20-1 and TRBJ2-3; 8 bases line up with TRBD2. Germline V gives CDR1 DFQATT, CDR2 SNEGSKA (reference sequence). Unmatched junction bases numbered 11, after V lost 0 bases and J lost 6 bases. This CDR3 spans 16 amino acids. This chain's CDR3 is CSARDSGGGRSDTQYF. The CDR3, as DNA: TGCAGTGCTAGAGATTCCGGGGGGGGCCGTTCGGATACGCAGTATTTT.

This clonotype was seen more than once but under ten times. The rearrangement links TRBV5-6 to TRBJ2-7, with D possibly TRBD2 on 5 matching bases. This CDR3 comprises 15 residues. In germline, CDR1 is SGHDT, CDR2 YYEEEE. The V end was cut by 2 bases, the J end by 0 bases, with 12 bases between. CDR3 bases: TGTGCCAGCAGCTTCACCCGGGGAGTCTCCTACGAGCAGTACTTC. It is translated as CASSFTRGVSYEQYF. Looking up the rest from reference TRBV5-6 and TRBJ2-7 gives the full variable domain: DAGVTQSPTHLIKTRGQQVTLRCSPKSGHDTVSWYQQALGQGPQFIFQYYEEEERQRGNFPDRFSGHQFPNYSSELNVNALLLGDSALYLCASSFTRGVSYEQYFGPGTRLTVT.

The J gene is TRBJ2-1, the V gene TRBV5-6; D gene unclear. Trimming removed 0 bases at V and 5 bases at J, with 12 bases between. The germline CDR1 and CDR2 sequences are SGHDT and YYEEEE. There are 15 residues in the CDR3. This chain's CDR3 is CASSLGLGPHNEQFF. CDR3 nucleotide sequence: TGTGCCAGCAGCTTGGGTCTAGGGCCCCACAATGAGCAGTTCTTC.

The chain has TRBV6-5 and TRBJ1-2; D may be TRBD1 (6 bases). The CDR3 is made up of 14 amino acids. The germline CDR1 and CDR2 sequences are MNHEY and SVGAGI. V was clipped by 6 bases and J by 4 bases, with 15 bases between them. The CDR3 sequence is CASSRAGVIYGYTF. The CDR3 region has the DNA TGTGCCAGCAGCCGTGCAGGGGTTATCTATGGCTACACCTTC.

The table lists this clonotype with a few counts. The genes are TRBV5-1 and TRBJ2-3; no definite D call. V dropped 4 bases and J dropped 4 bases, with 10 bases sitting between them. This CDR3 comprises 13 residues. Germline CDR1 reads SGHRS; CDR2 reads YFSETQ. CDR3 DNA: TGCGCCAGCAGCACAAGCCGACCAGATACGCAGTATTTT. Protein product: CASSTSRPDTQYF.

The rearrangement links TRBV3-1 to TRBJ2-4, with 7 bases lining up with TRBD1. The J call is in doubt because the DNA end fits TRBJ2-7 better. In germline, CDR1 is LGHDT, CDR2 YNNKEL (reference sequence). The CDR3 is 12 amino acids. CDR3 in DNA: TGTGCCAGCAGCCGGGACAGAAACGAGCAGTACTTC. It codes for CASSRDRNEQYF.

Remarks on this clonotype: One end of the junction is discordant with germline, which a read error may explain. In nucleotides, the CDR3 is TGCGCCAGCAGCTTGGCCCTAGCGAACACTGGAGCTTTCTTT. Protein: CASSLALANTGAFF. V usage is TRBV5-1 and J usage is TRBJ1-1, with D uncertain. Germline assignment: CDR1 SGHRS and CDR2 YFSETQ. CDR3 length: 14 amino acids.

This clonotype was picked up a small number of times. This sequence joins TRBV12-3 or TRBV12-4 and TRBJ2-3; 10 bases map to TRBD2. CDR3 size: 15 residues. With V trimmed by 3 bases and J by 6 bases, 6 bases remained unmatched. CDR3 nucleotides: TGTGCCAGCAGTTTGATCAGCGGGGGGGCGGATACGCAGTATTTT. This encodes CASSLISGGADTQYF.

This clonotype has just a few counts. This CDR3 is CASSQWSGGSYNEQFF. The CDR3 DNA is TGCGCCAGCAGCCAATGGAGCGGGGGGTCCTACAATGAGCAGTTCTTC. The chain is built from TRBV4-1 and TRBJ2-1, with 9 positions matching TRBD2. The V segment lost 2 bases and the J segment 1 base; nucleotides outside the gene matches: 3. The CDR3 is 16 amino acids. The germline V gene encodes CDR1 MGHRA and CDR2 YSYEKL.

The chain links TRBV10-3 to TRBJ1-1; the D gene is possibly TRBD1 (6 bases). The V end was cut by 3 bases, the J end by 0 bases, with 8 bases between. Germline CDR1 is ENHRY and CDR2 is SYGVKD. The CDR3 totals 14 residues. The CDR3 is CAISEGQLNTEAFF. CDR3 coding DNA: TGTGCCATCAGTGAAGGACAGCTGAACACTGAAGCTTTCTTT.

The chain's CDR3 is CASSPRTAYEQYF. The CDR3 DNA sequence: TGTGCCAGCAGTCCACGGACAGCCTACGAGCAGTACTTC. V and J are TRBV27 and TRBJ2-7; D possibly corresponds to TRBD1 (6 bases). The V end was cut by 5 bases, the J end by 2 bases, with 10 bases between. The CDR3 extends over 13 amino acids. CDR1 is MNHEY and CDR2 is SMNVEV in the germline V gene (reference sequence).

This clonotype was counted only a few times. DNA for the CDR3: TGTGCCAGCAGCCGGGACAGGGCCTCTTGGGGCTACACCTTC. This encodes CASSRDRASWGYTF. V is TRBV6-5 and J is TRBJ1-2, with 9 bases aligning to TRBD1. Germline values: CDR1 MNHEY, CDR2 SVGAGI. Trimming cost V 6 bases and J 8 bases; bases outside gene matches: 10. The CDR3 extends over 14 amino acids.

The gene calls are TRBV20-1 and TRBJ1-4, with 10 bases aligning to TRBD1. Germline CDR1 and CDR2: DFQATT and SNEGSKA (reference sequence). The V gene end was trimmed by 6 bases and the J gene end by 2 bases; junction bases not matched to a gene: 6. This CDR3 region has 15 residues. The CDR3 sequence is CSARQGARTNEKLFF. In DNA, the CDR3 is TGCAGTGCCAGACAGGGGGCTAGGACTAATGAAAAACTGTTTTTT.

This clonotype was seen a single time. A much larger clone sits a single nucleotide away, making a read error possible. V usage is TRBV29-1 and J usage is TRBJ2-3; D gene ambiguous. Germline V lookup: CDR1 SQVTM, CDR2 ANQGSEA. This CDR3 comprises 15 residues. CDR3 bases: TGCAGCGTTGAAGATTCACACTCCAACACAGATGCGCAGTATTTT. This encodes CSVEDSHSNTDAQYF.

The chain is built from TRBV27 and TRBJ2-3; 7 bases match TRBD2. Germline CDR1 MNHEY, CDR2 SMNVEV (reference sequence). The V and J ends lost 3 bases and 0 bases, in that order; junction bases with no gene match: 6. CDR3 size: 16 residues. CDR3 in amino acids: CASSFWRGSSTDTQYF. Written as DNA, the CDR3 is TGTGCCAGCAGTTTTTGGCGGGGGTCTAGCACAGATACGCAGTATTTT.

The chain carries TRBV7-9 and TRBJ1-2, with D tentatively TRBD1 (5 bases). Trimming removed 3 bases at V and 3 bases at J, with 14 bases between. The CDR3 consists of 15 residues. The germline V gene encodes CDR1 SEHNR and CDR2 FQNEAQ (reference sequence). The CDR3 coding sequence is TGTGCCAGCAGCTTGCAGGGAGTGGATGACTATGGCTACACCTTC. Translated, it gives CASSLQGVDDYGYTF.

In its sample, this clonotype was seen a few times. The chain uses TRBV29-1 and TRBJ1-2; 7 nucleotides match TRBD1. The CDR3 sequence is 11 residues long. Germline V gene sequence: CDR1 SQVTM, CDR2 ANQGSEA. Unmatched junction bases numbered 2, after V lost 4 bases and J lost 6 bases. CDR3 loop: CSVGQGHGYTF. In nucleotides, the CDR3 is TGCAGCGTTGGACAGGGCCATGGCTACACCTTC.

The gene calls are TRBV28 and TRBJ2-5; 7 bases map to TRBD1. CDR1 MDHEN and CDR2 SYDVKM come from the germline V gene. This CDR3 is built from 13 residues. The junction had 4 bases not matched to a gene; V was cut back by 8 bases and J by 1 base. CDR3 sequence: CASLDRAQETQYF. CDR3 DNA sequence: TGTGCCAGCTTAGACAGGGCCCAAGAGACCCAGTACTTC.

This clonotype was found a few times. The genes are TRBV6-5 and TRBJ1-2; 9 bases line up with TRBD1. This CDR3 contains 16 residues. V shed 6 bases and J 8 bases; nucleotides not matched to a gene: 16. CDR1 is MNHEY and CDR2 is SVGAGI in the germline V gene. CDR3: CASRKLTGTGNEGYTF. In nucleotides, the CDR3 is TGTGCCAGCAGAAAACTCACCGGGACAGGGAATGAAGGCTACACCTTC.

This clonotype was observed many times. The chain employs TRBV7-9 and TRBJ2-1, with D perhaps matching TRBD2 (5 bases). The V and J ends lost 0 bases and 0 bases respectively, with 9 bases between them. Germline V lookup: CDR1 SEHNR, CDR2 FQNEAQ (reference sequence). This CDR3 has 16 amino acids. CDR3 coding DNA: TGTGCCAGCAGCTTAGCGCGAGGGATCTCCTACAATGAGCAGTTCTTC. Amino acid sequence: CASSLARGISYNEQFF. The whole variable domain, remainder taken from reference TRBV7-9 and TRBJ2-1, is DTGVSQNPRHKITKRGQNVTFRCDPISEHNRLYWYRQTLGQGPEFLTYFQNEAQLEKSRLLSDRFSAERPKGSFSTLEIQRTEQGDSAMYLCASSLARGISYNEQFFGPGTRLTVL.

This chain links TRBV6-1 with TRBJ1-1; D remains unclear. V was trimmed by 2 bases and J by 1 base, leaving 14 bases between them. Germline V CDR1 and CDR2: MNHNS, SASEGT. This CDR3 region has 16 residues. The CDR3 bases are TGTGCCAGCAGTGAAAAGTCGATCGGTGGGAACACTGAAGCTTTCTTT. Its translation is CASSEKSIGGNTEAFF.

CDR3 DNA: TGCGCCAGCAGCCAAGATGGCAGACAAAATCAGCCCCAGCATTTT. It encodes CASSQDGRQNQPQHF. V gene TRBV4-1 combines with J gene TRBJ1-5; D gene ambiguous. V was cut by 0 bases and J by 4 bases, with 10 bases left in between. The CDR3 is made up of 15 amino acids. Germline lookup yields CDR1 MGHRA and CDR2 YSYEKL.